These T cell receptor beta chains were read from a single sample in a study of T cell clones after liver transplantation. Produced via immunoSEQ multiplex PCR; TCRdb's table is partial and in-frame only. This sample carries about 15,000 clones, more than 65% of them seen once, and the ten largest clones take under 30%. The sample was CD8+ T cells from blood, taken about 50 months after liver transplant. The source is a human patient who received a liver transplant. Some T cells here may be from the graft donor. Each CDR3 is given with its conserved first and last residue. A D gene is named only where the DNA matches it firmly. Not all rows give a size; the values are once, few, many and, for expanded clones, a class.

TRBJ2-3	NA	TRBV6-6	NA	CASSYVDFTDTQYF	TGTGCCAGCAGTTACGTCGACTTCACAGATACGCAGTATTTT
TRBJ2-7	NA	TRBV6-5	NA	CASSYSAGYEQYF	TGTGCCAGCAGTTACTCGGCAGGCTACGAGCAGTACTTC
TRBJ2-3	NA	TRBV6-5	TRBD2	CASSYGRGGDTQYF	TGTGCCAGCAGTTACGGCCGGGGGGGAGATACGCAGTATTTT
TRBJ1-2	NA	TRBV16	TRBD1	CASSQGTGVDYGYTF	TGTGCCAGCAGCCAAGGGACAGGGGTGGACTATGGCTACACCTTC
TRBJ2-1	once	TRBV7-8	TRBD1	CASSPHRTGGFEQFF	TGTGCCAGCAGCCCGCACCGCACAGGGGGCTTTGAGCAGTTCTTC
TRBJ2-5	NA	TRBV5-1	TRBD2	CASSGGLAGEVWGTQYF	TGCGCCAGCAGCGGGGGACTAGCGGGAGAGGTATGGGGGACCCAGTACTTC
TRBJ2-3	NA	TRBV7-9	NA	CASSLAFGSTDTQYF	TGTGCCAGCAGCTTAGCGTTCGGAAGCACAGATACGCAGTATTTT
TRBJ2-1	NA	TRBV19	NA	CASSIGIRGDEQFF	TGTGCCAGTAGTATAGGGATCAGGGGTGATGAGCAGTTCTTC
TRBJ2-3	few	TRBV15	NA	CATSRGGGTQYF	TGTGCCACCAGCAGAGGAGGGGGTACGCAGTATTTT
TRBJ2-7	few	TRBV19	NA	CASSGDTYEQYF	TGTGCCAGTAGCGGTGATACCTACGAGCAGTACTTC
TRBJ2-2	medium-sized	TRBV19	NA	CASSMGSTGELFF	TGTGCCAGTAGTATGGGCAGCACCGGGGAGCTGTTTTTT
TRBJ2-5	once	TRBV2	NA	CASRDKGGGIQETQYF	TGTGCCAGCAGAGACAAGGGAGGGGGCATCCAAGAGACCCAGTACTTC
TRBJ2-7	once	TRBV4-3	NA	CASSQGGAEQYF	TGCGCCAGCAGCCAAGGCGGGGCCGAGCAGTACTTC
TRBJ2-7	NA	TRBV27	TRBD2	CASREFAGATYEQYF	TGTGCCAGCAGGGAGTTCGCGGGAGCAACATACGAGCAGTACTTC
TRBJ1-5	NA	TRBV27	NA	CASSSGGGLKPQHF	TGTGCCAGCAGTTCTGGGGGGGGTCTTAAGCCCCAGCATTTT
TRBJ2-7	NA	TRBV27	NA	CASSLGGGTGHEQYF	TGTGCCAGCAGTTTAGGGGGGGGCACAGGCCACGAGCAGTACTTC
TRBJ1-4	NA	TRBV28	NA	CASSLRAGALDEKLFF	TGTGCCAGCAGTTTAAGGGCAGGGGCCTTGGATGAAAAACTGTTTTTT
TRBJ2-1	NA	TRBV4-3	TRBD2	CASSQDTTSGVPREQFF	TGCGCCAGCAGCCAAGATACGACTAGCGGGGTTCCACGGGAGCAGTTCTTC
TRBJ1-1	NA	TRBV11-3	NA	CASRGGNTEAFF	TGTGCCAGCCGGGGTGGGAACACTGAAGCTTTCTTT
TRBJ2-7	NA	TRBV2	TRBD2	CASSESGAGVYEQYF	TGTGCCAGCAGTGAATCCGGGGCGGGGGTTTACGAGCAGTACTTC
TRBJ1-2	NA	TRBV7-2	TRBD1	CASSLAGQDFYGYTF	TGTGCCAGCAGCTTAGCGGGACAGGACTTCTATGGCTACACCTTC
TRBJ1-5	NA	TRBV6-1	TRBD1	CASSEERTGLGQPQHF	TGTGCCAGCAGTGAAGAAAGGACAGGGTTAGGCCAGCCCCAGCATTTT
TRBJ2-5	NA	TRBV4-2	TRBD2	CASRRGGRGETQYF	TGTGCCAGCAGACGGGGGGGCCGGGGAGAGACCCAGTACTTC
TRBJ2-7	NA	TRBV19	NA	CASSIVGTGAPYEQYF	TGTGCCAGTAGTATAGTTGGGACCGGCGCCCCCTACGAGCAGTACTTC
TRBJ1-1	NA	TRBV6-5	NA	CASSSRQAGNTEAFF	TGTGCCAGCTCCTCCCGACAGGCTGGGAACACTGAAGCTTTCTTT
TRBJ1-1	NA	TRBV4-1	TRBD1	CASSQGGTGETEAFF	TGCGCCAGCAGCCAAGGTGGGACAGGGGAGACTGAAGCTTTCTTT
TRBJ2-5	NA	TRBV11-2	NA	CASSLDSTETQYF	TGTGCCAGCAGCTTGGACTCAACGGAGACCCAGTACTTC
TRBJ2-5	NA	TRBV5-1	NA	CASSLAGPLQETQYF	TGCGCCAGCAGCTTGGCCGGGCCCCTTCAAGAGACCCAGTACTTC
TRBJ2-7	NA	TRBV5-1	TRBD2	CASSITSGSSYEQYF	TGCGCCAGCAGCATAACTAGCGGGAGCTCCTACGAGCAGTACTTC
TRBJ1-4	NA	TRBV4-1	NA	CASSQGAANEKLFF	TGCGCCAGCAGCCAAGGGGCAGCTAATGAAAAACTGTTTTTT
TRBJ2-5	NA	TRBV5-1	TRBD1	CASSFPGTGGRETQYF	TGCGCCAGCAGCTTCCCCGGGACAGGGGGCCGTGAGACCCAGTACTTC
TRBJ1-2	NA	TRBV6-5	TRBD1	CASSYSQTGGGGGYTF	TGTGCCAGCAGTTACTCCCAGACAGGGGGCGGAGGTGGCTACACCTTC
TRBJ1-1	few	TRBV5-1	NA	CASSLSVGPNTEAFF	TGCGCCAGCAGCTTGTCGGTAGGGCCGAACACTGAAGCTTTCTTT
TRBJ2-7	NA	TRBV29-1	NA	CSVEKDGYEQYF	TGCAGCGTTGAAAAGGACGGATACGAGCAGTACTTC
TRBJ2-3	NA	TRBV4-1	NA	CASSQDRVGVVVISQGHTQYF	TGCGCCAGCAGCCAAGATCGAGTGGGGGTCGTCGTCATTTCCCAGGGGCATACGCAGTATTTT
TRBJ1-5	NA	TRBV6-6	NA	CASSYSGGHQPQHF	TGTGCCAGCAGTTACTCGGGAGGTCATCAGCCCCAGCATTTT
TRBJ2-7	NA	TRBV19	NA	CASKGGLSYEQYF	TGTGCCAGTAAAGGAGGACTCTCCTACGAGCAGTACTTC
TRBJ2-5	NA	TRBV12-2	NA	CASRSPGPQYF	TGTGCAAGTCGCTCCCCGGGTCCCCAGTACTTC
TRBJ1-5	once	TRBV28	NA	CASSQGQLLQPQHF	TGTGCCAGCAGCCAAGGACAACTGCTTCAGCCCCAGCATTTT
TRBJ2-7	NA	TRBV7-9	TRBD1	CASSPDRGQAPEQYF	TGTGCCAGCAGCCCCGACAGGGGGCAAGCCCCCGAGCAGTACTTC
TRBJ2-1	NA	TRBV5-1	NA	CASTITGSDFNEQFF	TGCGCCAGCACTATTACAGGGTCAGATTTCAATGAGCAGTTCTTC
TRBJ2-7	NA	TRBV4-3	NA	CASSQDAGAEQYF	TGCGCCAGCAGCCAAGATGCCGGGGCTGAGCAGTACTTC
TRBJ1-2	NA	TRBV6-6	NA	CASSYSSGNGYTF	TGTGCCAGCAGTTACTCGTCAGGGAATGGCTACACCTTC
TRBJ2-3	NA	TRBV6-4	NA	CASSDFGELGDTQYF	TGTGCCAGCAGTGACTTTGGGGAGTTAGGAGATACGCAGTATTTT